A single sample is the source of the 30 T cell receptor beta chains below, sequenced in a study of shared clonotypes between healthy human individuals. Method: immunoSEQ multiplex PCR; TCRdb's copy keeps in-frame clones and lacks some. This sample yields millions of clones, of which just over 90% are seen a single time; roughly 0.15% belongs to the top ten. The sample comprised naive CD4+ T cells sorted from blood. Subset described: CD45RA+ positively selected. Receptors were obtained from a man aged 18 to 29 in good health.

V and J are TRBV5-4 and TRBJ2-5; either TRBD1 or TRBD2 may supply D (6 bases each). Germline CDR1 reads SGHNT; CDR2 reads YYREEE (reference sequence). Trimming took off 4 bases at V and 5 bases at J, with 21 bases between the two ends. This CDR3 is built from 16 residues. CDR3 nucleotides: TGTGCCAGCAGCCCTGTCCAGGTGGGGGGCCGGGAGACCCAGTACTTC. Protein product: CASSPVQVGGRETQYF.

The chain couples TRBV4-3 to TRBJ2-3; a possible D gene is TRBD1 (6 bases). The CDR3 length is 17 residues. V was shortened by 0 bases and J by 3 bases, with 16 bases between the two germline ends. CDR1 and CDR2 from the germline V gene are LGHNA and YSLEER. For the CDR3, the DNA is TGCGCCAGCAGCCAAGATGTCCTGGGGGCTAATACAGATACGCAGTATTTT. This sequence encodes CASSQDVLGANTDTQYF.

This sequence joins TRBV30 and TRBJ2-3, with TRBD2 as a possible D gene (5 bases). The CDR3 is 13 amino acids. CDR1 and CDR2 from the germline V gene are GTSNPN and SVGIG (reference sequence). The germline V and J ends were trimmed by 6 bases and 0 bases, with 10 bases remaining between them. The DNA for the CDR3 is TGTGCCTGTCCTAGCCCTAGCACAGATACGCAGTATTTT. Its translation: CACPSPSTDTQYF.

The V call is TRBV10-3, the J call TRBJ2-7; 8 bases map to TRBD1. The J segment lost 4 bases and the V segment lost 0 bases, leaving 17 bases of the junction unmatched. Per germline, CDR1 ENHRY and CDR2 SYGVKD. The CDR3 runs 19 residues. The CDR3 protein is CAISESGRGLLYVGYEQYF. The CDR3 DNA sequence: TGTGCCATCAGTGAGTCGGGCAGGGGGCTGCTCTACGTGGGATACGAGCAGTACTTC.

The chain recombines TRBV28 with TRBJ2-2; possibly TRBD1 for D (6 bases). CDR3 size: 15 residues. Germline lookup yields CDR1 MDHEN and CDR2 SYDVKM. Between the trimmed V and J ends, which lost 3 bases and 4 bases, there was a span of 12 bases. CDR3 bases: TGTGCCAGCAGTTTCGGCAGGGGAAGCACCGGGGAGCTGTTTTTT. It specifies CASSFGRGSTGELFF.

The CDR3 here is CASSLRRDLYEQYF. The DNA for the CDR3 is TGTGCCAGCAGCTTACGCCGGGATCTCTACGAGCAGTACTTC. The V call is TRBV11-2, the J call TRBJ2-7, with D possibly being TRBD2 (5 bases). V was shortened by 2 bases and J by 3 bases, with 11 bases between the two germline ends. CDR1 is SGHAT, CDR2 FQNNGV, per germline. The CDR3 sequence is 14 residues long.

Turning to this clone: At the DNA level, this CDR3 is encoded by other sequences in the same sample as well. The chain links TRBV7-2 to TRBJ1-2, with a weak D call TRBD1 (5 bases). Germline V lookup: CDR1 SGHTA, CDR2 FQGNSA. The CDR3 extends over 13 amino acids. The ends were cut back, 5 bases at V and 2 bases at J, with 9 bases in the middle. CDR3 region: CASSPAGNYGYTF. The CDR3 DNA is TGTGCCAGCAGCCCAGCAGGGAACTATGGCTACACCTTC.

This chain uses TRBV7-9 with TRBJ1-2, with TRBD1 matching 7 bases. V lost 4 bases and J lost 2; bases outside the gene matches: 10. CDR3 length: 16 amino acids. Germline V lookup: CDR1 SEHNR, CDR2 FQNEAQ (reference sequence). The CDR3 bases are TGTGCCAGCAGCTCTCACCGGGACAGAGTAAACTATGGCTACACCTTC. It yields the protein CASSSHRDRVNYGYTF.

The chain couples TRBV5-4 to TRBJ2-2; D is unresolved. Germline V gives CDR1 SGHNT, CDR2 YYREEE (reference sequence). This CDR3 is 14 amino acids long. V was cut by 0 bases and J by 6 bases, with 9 bases left in between. This CDR3 is CASSLELWAGELFF. The CDR3 DNA reads as TGTGCCAGCAGCTTGGAACTGTGGGCCGGGGAGCTGTTTTTT.

This chain uses TRBV19 with TRBJ1-4; no firm D call. In germline, CDR1 is LNHDA, CDR2 SQIVND (reference sequence). The length of the CDR3 is 14 residues. Trimming stripped 3 bases from V and 3 bases from J, with 8 bases between. CDR3 nucleotides: TGTGCCAGTAGTATGGGAAGCTCTAATGAAAAACTGTTTTTT. Amino acids: CASSMGSSNEKLFF.

This clone has more than one count but fewer than ten. The junction and the germline gene differ at one end; a read error may be behind it. The chain has TRBV7-7 and TRBJ1-1; D gene ambiguous. The germline V gene encodes CDR1 SSHAT and CDR2 FNYEAQ (reference sequence). This CDR3 has 13 residues. In DNA, the CDR3 is TGTGCTAGCAGCTTCGCGATGAACACTGAAGCTTTCTTT. It codes for CASSFAMNTEAFF.

CDR3 protein: CASCREGQPQHF. The CDR3 bases are TGTGCCAGCTGCCGGGAAGGACAGCCCCAGCATTTT. The V and J genes are TRBV2 and TRBJ1-5; D gene uncertain. The CDR3 is made up of 12 amino acids. Germline loops: CDR1 SNHLY, CDR2 FYNNEI. With 8 bases removed from V and 7 bases from J, the gap between germline ends came to 12 bases.

J is TRBJ1-4 and V is TRBV10-3; 11 nucleotides align to TRBD1. V trimming: 0 bases; J trimming: 6 bases; junction bases outside the gene matches: 6. The length of the CDR3 is 17 residues. Germline loops: CDR1 ENHRY, CDR2 SYGVKD. The CDR3 DNA reads TGTGCCATCAGTGAGTCGTGGACAGGGGGCGACGATGAAAAACTGTTTTTT. Encoded protein: CAISESWTGGDDEKLFF.

The chain combines TRBV6-1 with TRBJ1-4, with D possibly TRBD1 on 5 matching bases. This CDR3 comprises 16 residues. In germline, CDR1 is MNHNS, CDR2 SASEGT. Trimming removed 0 bases from V and 8 bases from J, with 16 bases in between. The CDR3 DNA follows: TGTGCCAGCAGTGAAGCGCGGGGGAGCCTGTGGGAAAAACTGTTTTTT. Amino acid sequence: CASSEARGSLWEKLFF.

The chain uses TRBV12-5 and TRBJ2-2; D unresolved. V was clipped by 1 base and J by 2 bases, with 5 bases between them. This CDR3 has 14 amino acids. Germline CDR1 and CDR2: LGHNT and FRNRAP. The CDR3 loop reads CASGLGLNTGELFF. CDR3 DNA: TGTGCTAGTGGTTTGGGACTCAACACCGGGGAGCTGTTTTTT. The whole variable domain, remainder taken from reference TRBV12-5 and TRBJ2-2, is DARVTQTPRHKVTEMGQEVTMRCQPILGHNTVFWYRQTMMQGLELLAYFRNRAPLDDSGMPKDRFSAEMPDATLATLKIQPSEPRDSAVYFCASGLGLNTGELFFGEGSRLTVL.

Points on this clone: The same CDR3 is also encoded by other DNA sequences in this sample. This chain connects TRBV6-5 to TRBJ1-6, with TRBD1 identical over 7 bases. The CDR3 spans 14 residues. Germline-derived CDR1 and CDR2 are MNHEY and SVGAGI. Trimming at V came to 2 bases and at J to 7 bases, leaving 2 bases not matched to a gene. Here the CDR3 DNA reads TGTGCCAGCAGTTACGCACAGGGGAATTCACCCCTCCACTTT. It is translated as CASSYAQGNSPLHF.

The chain has TRBV6-5 and TRBJ1-2; D is unclear. The CDR3 is 13 residues long. V lost 10 bases, J lost 4 bases, and 16 bases lay in between. Looked up from germline, CDR1 is MNHEY and CDR2 is SVGAGI. The CDR3 spells CATKRGGSYGYTF. The DNA of the CDR3 is TGTGCCACTAAAAGAGGAGGGAGCTATGGCTACACCTTC.

The rearrangement links TRBV9 to TRBJ2-4, with TRBD2 as a possible D gene (5 bases). Germline CDR1 is SGDLS and CDR2 is YYNGEE. The CDR3 length is 15 residues. The ends were cut back, 2 bases at V and 8 bases at J, with 17 bases in the middle. CDR3 bases: TGTGCCAGCAGCGTCGACATTGGACTGTGGGACATTCAGTACTTC. Its protein product is CASSVDIGLWDIQYF.

V and J are TRBV5-1 and TRBJ2-5; the match to TRBD2 covers 12 bases. CDR1 SGHRS and CDR2 YFSETQ come from the germline V gene. This CDR3 has 14 residues. The trim removed 6 bases at V and 5 bases at J, leaving 5 bases unmatched. The CDR3, as DNA: TGCGCCAGCACCAGGACTAGCGGGGTCGAGACCCAGTACTTC. This encodes CASTRTSGVETQYF.

This clone has more than one count but fewer than ten. The CDR3 region is CASSGAGTAEAFF. In DNA form, the CDR3 reads TGTGCCAGTAGTGGCGCCGGGACAGCTGAAGCTTTCTTT. The chain recombines TRBV19 with TRBJ1-1; 7 bases are a match to TRBD1. V shed 5 bases, J shed 6 bases, and the junction held 6 bases outside the gene matches. Germline V gene lookup returns CDR1 LNHDA and CDR2 SQIVND (reference sequence). The CDR3 extends over 13 amino acids.

The rearrangement joins TRBV18 to TRBJ1-1; 8 positions match TRBD1. In germline, CDR1 is KGHSH, CDR2 LQKENI. This CDR3 comprises 17 residues. Trimming removed 3 bases from V and 0 bases from J; junction bases left unmatched: 9. This chain's CDR3 is CASSPSTGGGMNTEAFF. The CDR3 nucleotides read TGTGCCAGCTCACCGTCTACAGGGGGAGGAATGAACACTGAAGCTTTCTTT.

The CDR3 sequence: CASSLSLAGGINEQFF. DNA for the CDR3: TGTGCCAGCAGCTTATCGCTAGCGGGAGGCATCAATGAGCAGTTCTTC. This rearrangement joins TRBV7-2 to TRBJ2-1, with 11 bases aligning to TRBD2. Germline assignment: CDR1 SGHTA and CDR2 FQGNSA. This CDR3 is built from 16 residues. V shed 2 bases, J shed 6 bases, and the junction held 6 bases outside the gene matches.

The V call is TRBV7-2, the J call TRBJ2-3, with D perhaps TRBD1 (5 bases). Trimming removed 2 bases from V and 4 bases from J, with 10 bases in between. Germline CDR1 reads SGHTA; CDR2 reads FQGNSA. The length of the CDR3 is 14 residues. The CDR3, as DNA: TGTGCCAGCAGCTTAAAGCAGGGCGCAGATACGCAGTATTTT. Encoded protein: CASSLKQGADTQYF.

This chain joins TRBV7-9 and TRBJ1-1; 7 bases match TRBD1. Per germline, CDR1 SEHNR and CDR2 FQNEAQ (reference sequence). With V trimmed by 5 bases and J by 4 bases, 10 bases remained unmatched. This CDR3 is built from 15 residues. This CDR3 reads CASSRSGQLGTEAFF. The CDR3 DNA reads TGTGCCAGCAGCCGATCGGGACAGTTGGGCACTGAAGCTTTCTTT.

This clone was recorded once. This chain uses TRBV11-2 with TRBJ2-7; the D gene is possibly TRBD2 (6 bases). Trimming took 5 bases from V and 4 from J, leaving 18 bases between them. Germline values: CDR1 SGHAT, CDR2 FQNNGV. This CDR3 has 15 residues. The CDR3 region has the DNA TGTGCCAGCAGCGGACTATCTGCGTCTCTGTACGAGCAGTACTTC. This gives the protein CASSGLSASLYEQYF.

The J gene is TRBJ2-7, the V gene TRBV5-1; TRBD1 aligns across 7 bases. Germline V gene data show CDR1 as SGHRS and CDR2 as YFSETQ. The CDR3 is made up of 15 amino acids. V shed 4 bases and J 1 base; nucleotides not matched to a gene: 8. The CDR3 DNA is TGCGCCAGCAGCGCCGGACAGGCTGGTTCCTACGAGCAGTACTTC. Protein: CASSAGQAGSYEQYF. The full variable domain, rest sourced from reference TRBV5-1 and TRBJ2-7, is KAGVTQTPRYLIKTRGQQVTLSCSPISGHRSVSWYQQTPGQGLQFLFEYFSETQRNKGNFPGRFSGRQFSNSRSEMNVSTLELGDSALYLCASSAGQAGSYEQYFGPGTRLTVT.

The chain is built from TRBV29-1 and TRBJ1-2; no reliable D call. V lost 3 bases to trimming and J lost 8 bases, with 10 bases between them. In germline, CDR1 is SQVTM, CDR2 ANQGSEA. CDR3 size: 11 residues. In DNA form, the CDR3 reads TGCAGCGTTGAGCAGTCGTGGGGCTACACCTTC. This translates into CSVEQSWGYTF.

The chain uses TRBV7-2 and TRBJ1-5; no firm D call. Germline CDR1 and CDR2: SGHTA and FQGNSA. The CDR3 length is 13 residues. The V and J ends lost 5 bases and 6 bases respectively, with 11 bases between them. The chain's CDR3 is CASSRERGQPQHF. CDR3 sequence (DNA): TGTGCCAGCAGCAGAGAGCGCGGTCAGCCCCAGCATTTT.

The V and J genes are TRBV19 and TRBJ1-5, with a possible D match to TRBD1 (6 bases). V was pared by 3 bases and J by 3 bases, with 12 bases between. Germline V CDR1 and CDR2: LNHDA, SQIVND (reference sequence). The CDR3 has 15 residues. For the CDR3, the DNA is TGTGCCAGTAGTATGACGACAGGTATCAATCAGCCCCAGCATTTT. Translation gives CASSMTTGINQPQHF.

The chain joins TRBV14 to TRBJ1-2; TRBD1 might be the D (6 bases). The CDR3 has 16 amino acids. V lost 7 bases and J lost 6, with 24 bases in between. Germline V gene data show CDR1 as SGHDN and CDR2 as FVKESK. The CDR3 protein is CASTPLEGGRRDGYTF. In nucleotides, the CDR3 is TGTGCCAGCACCCCTCTCGAGGGGGGGAGACGGGATGGCTACACCTTC.